This T cell receptor (beta chain) comes out of a study of T cell clones after liver transplantation. In the study overall: TCRbeta sequencing after a pre-transplant mixed lymphocyte reaction identified graft-donor-reactive clones, later tracked in post-transplant blood. Blood was drawn pre-transplant, before withdrawal, and after full or failed withdrawal.

Generated by immunoSEQ multiplex PCR, the TCRdb table keeps only in-frame clones and is missing some. This repertoire shows some 70,000 clones, about nine tenths found once; its top ten account for roughly 2.7%. Germline CDR1 SEHNR, CDR2 FQNEAQ (reference sequence). Trimming removed 5 bases at V and 5 bases at J, with 19 bases between. The CDR3 has 15 residues. Sorting of unstimulated PBMCs yielded separate CD3+CD4+ and CD3+CD8+ fractions. This specimen was CD4+ T cells from blood, taken before liver transplant. The TCR originated in a human donor who received a liver transplant. The J gene is TRBJ2-7, the V gene TRBV7-9, with TRBD2 as a possible D gene (5 bases). CDR3 sequence (DNA): TGTGCCAGCAGCCCCTTCGGGAATCTTGCCAACGAGCAGTACTTC. Its translation: CASSPFGNLANEQYF.